The 30 T cell receptor beta chains reported below all come from one sample, sequenced in a study of blood T cell repertoires in COVID-19. The data were produced by immunoSEQ multiplex PCR, yet TCRdb's version contains in-frame clones alone and is incomplete. The data hold around 280,000 clones, with approximately 86% observed a single time. The specimen sequenced was peripheral blood. The receptors here all came from a woman in her 30s who had recovered from COVID-19.

The chain combines TRBV6-2 or TRBV6-3 with TRBJ1-2; possible D gene TRBD1, 6 bases. Germline V gene data show CDR1 as MNHEY and CDR2 as SVGEGT. V was shortened by 4 bases and J by 3 bases, with 12 bases between the two germline ends. This CDR3 has 14 amino acids. The CDR3 reads CASSSPWTDYGYTF. Written as DNA, the CDR3 is TGTGCCAGCAGTTCCCCGTGGACAGACTATGGCTACACCTTC.

V is TRBV10-3 and J is TRBJ2-5; D unclear. V was pared by 0 bases and J by 2 bases, with 16 bases between. Germline CDR1 and CDR2: ENHRY and SYGVKD. The CDR3 runs 17 residues. CDR3 DNA: TGTGCCATCAGTGAGTCTCGGTCACAGACCCATCAAGAGACCCAGTACTTC. It encodes CAISESRSQTHQETQYF.

V usage is TRBV6-5 and J usage is TRBJ2-5; 8 bases are shared with TRBD2. The germline gives CDR1 MNHEY, CDR2 SVGAGI. The CDR3 has 14 amino acids. V was pared by 7 bases and J by 0 bases, with 4 bases of the junction left unmatched. This chain's CDR3 is CASIRGGYQETQYF. The CDR3 DNA follows: TGTGCCAGCATCCGGGGGGGATACCAAGAGACCCAGTACTTC.

V and J are TRBV19 and TRBJ2-5; a weak D match, TRBD2 (5 bases). Trimming left V 10 bases short and J 5 bases short, with 26 bases between. There are 16 residues in the CDR3. CDR1 and CDR2 from the germline V gene are LNHDA and SQIVND (reference sequence). The CDR3 sequence is CATSLLRAGLGETQYF. The CDR3 region has the DNA TGTGCCACTTCCCTCCTCCGCGCGGGCCTCGGGGAGACCCAGTACTTC.

The chain recombines TRBV30 with TRBJ2-3, with a possible D match to TRBD2 (5 bases). The CDR3 spans 14 residues. The V end was cut by 1 base, the J end by 6 bases, with 14 bases between. CDR1 and CDR2 (germline): GTSNPN, SVGIG (reference sequence). CDR3 protein: CAWSGGSGHDTQYF. The CDR3 DNA reads as TGTGCCTGGAGTGGCGGGTCAGGTCACGATACGCAGTATTTT. Using reference TRBV30 and TRBJ2-3 for the parts outside the CDR3, the full variable domain is SQTIHQWPATLVQPVGSPLSLECTVEGTSNPNLYWYRQAAGRGLQLLFYSVGIGQISSEVPQNLSASRPQDRQFILSSKKLLLSDSGFYLCAWSGGSGHDTQYFGPGTRLTVL.

The chain uses TRBV7-9 and TRBJ1-2; 7 nucleotides align to TRBD1. J gave up 4 bases and V 1 base, and 3 bases lay outside the gene matches. The germline gives CDR1 SEHNR, CDR2 FQNEAQ (reference sequence). The CDR3 extends over 14 amino acids. The CDR3 is CASSLVQGSYGYTF. The CDR3 coding sequence is TGTGCCAGCAGCTTAGTACAGGGGAGCTATGGCTACACCTTC. Full variable domain (rest looked up from reference TRBV7-9 and TRBJ1-2): DTGVSQNPRHKITKRGQNVTFRCDPISEHNRLYWYRQTLGQGPEFLTYFQNEAQLEKSRLLSDRFSAERPKGSFSTLEIQRTEQGDSAMYLCASSLVQGSYGYTFGSGTRLTVV.

This chain connects TRBV2 to TRBJ1-4; D possibly corresponds to TRBD1 (5 bases). Between the trimmed V and J ends, which lost 5 bases and 7 bases, there was a span of 17 bases. This CDR3 has 15 amino acids. Germline lookup yields CDR1 SNHLY and CDR2 FYNNEI. CDR3 in DNA: TGTGCCAGCAGTCGGACCGAACTAAGGGGTGAAAAACTGTTTTTT. The encoded protein is CASSRTELRGEKLFF.

The chain has TRBV11-2 and TRBJ2-7; a weak D match, TRBD2 (6 bases). The CDR3 runs to 16 residues. Germline CDR1 is SGHAT and CDR2 is FQNNGV. The V and J ends lost 5 bases and 3 bases respectively, with 20 bases between them. The CDR3 DNA is TGTGCCAGCAGCCCTACGCTGGGGGGTCCACTCTACGAGCAGTACTTC. It encodes CASSPTLGGPLYEQYF.

This chain joins TRBV28 and TRBJ2-7; 10 bases align to TRBD2. The CDR3 covers 15 residues. Trimming took 2 bases from V and 0 from J; bases not matched to a gene: 1. Per germline, CDR1 MDHEN and CDR2 SYDVKM. The CDR3 reads CASSLVAGGSYEQYF. The CDR3 DNA sequence: TGTGCCAGCAGTTTAGTAGCGGGAGGCTCCTACGAGCAGTACTTC. Combining the CDR3 with reference TRBV28 and TRBJ2-7 gives the whole variable domain DVKVTQSSRYLVKRTGEKVFLECVQDMDHENMFWYRQDPGLGLRLIYFSYDVKMKEKGDIPEGYSVSREKKERFSLILESASTNQTSMYLCASSLVAGGSYEQYFGPGTRLTVT.

This CDR3 is CATRQGYEQYF. Written as DNA, the CDR3 is TGTGCCACCCGACAGGGGTACGAGCAGTACTTC. The J gene is TRBJ2-7, the V gene TRBV19; 8 bases agree with TRBD1. J was trimmed by 4 bases and V by 10 bases; bases with no gene match: 3. The CDR3 extends over 11 amino acids. Germline loops: CDR1 LNHDA, CDR2 SQIVND (reference sequence).

The V and J genes are TRBV9 and TRBJ2-1; 10 nucleotides line up with TRBD2. The germline V gene has CDR1 SGDLS and CDR2 YYNGEE. The trim removed 2 bases at V and 3 bases at J, leaving 2 bases unmatched. This CDR3 region has 15 residues. Here the CDR3 reads CASSVLAGDYNEQFF. In DNA form, the CDR3 reads TGTGCCAGCAGCGTGCTAGCGGGAGACTACAATGAGCAGTTCTTC. The full variable domain, completed using reference TRBV9 and TRBJ2-1, is DSGVTQTPKHLITATGQRVTLRCSPRSGDLSVYWYQQSLDQGLQFLIQYYNGEERAKGNILERFSAQQFPDLHSELNLSSLELGDSALYFCASSVLAGDYNEQFFGPGTRLTVL.

The V call is TRBV7-2, the J call TRBJ2-1; 8 positions match TRBD2. Germline loops: CDR1 SGHTA, CDR2 FQGNSA. The ends lost 4 bases at V and 7 bases at J; junction bases unmatched: 9. This CDR3 is 15 amino acids long. The CDR3 spells CASSSRRSGRNEQFF. The DNA for the CDR3 is TGTGCCAGCAGCTCGAGACGGAGCGGGAGAAATGAGCAGTTCTTC.

The V call is TRBV3-1 (or the pseudogene TRBV3-2), the J call TRBJ1-1; TRBD1 agrees at 9 bases. V shed 4 bases and J 4 bases; nucleotides not matched to a gene: 4. The CDR3 covers 14 residues. The germline gives CDR1 LGHDT, CDR2 YNNKEL (reference sequence). The CDR3 protein is CASSPQGARTEAFF. In nucleotides, the CDR3 is TGTGCCAGCAGCCCACAGGGGGCGCGCACTGAAGCTTTCTTT.

V gene TRBV5-1 combines with J gene TRBJ1-5, with 7 bases identical to TRBD1. This CDR3 spans 13 amino acids. The V gene's germline CDR1 is SGHRS and CDR2 YFSETQ. The junction had 1 base not matched to a gene; V was cut back by 0 bases and J by 7 bases. CDR3 region: CASSLGQGQPQHF. In DNA, the CDR3 is TGCGCCAGCAGCTTGGGACAGGGACAGCCCCAGCATTTT.

The chain joins TRBV6-5 to TRBJ2-2; 8 bases are shared with TRBD2. Germline-derived CDR1 and CDR2 are MNHEY and SVGAGI. This CDR3 region has 12 residues. V lost 4 bases and J lost 14; bases outside the gene matches: 6. CDR3 loop: CASSFSGGPLFF. DNA of the CDR3: TGTGCCAGCAGTTTTTCGGGAGGGCCTCTGTTTTTT.

This clone was seen only once. This chain connects TRBV6-5 to TRBJ1-1; D is uncertain. Trimming took 7 bases from V and 7 from J, leaving 10 bases between them. The CDR3 is 11 residues long. CDR1 and CDR2 (germline): MNHEY, SVGAGI. As DNA, the CDR3 is TGTGCCAGCACCCAACAAATTGAAGCTTTCTTT. Translating it yields CASTQQIEAFF.

V usage is TRBV2 and J usage is TRBJ2-1; no clear D gene. CDR3 length equals 11 residues. Trimming removed 10 bases from V and 6 bases from J, with 10 bases in between. CDR1 and CDR2 from the germline V gene are SNHLY and FYNNEI. CDR3 residues: CATEVRNEQFF. The CDR3 DNA follows: TGTGCCACTGAGGTACGCAATGAGCAGTTCTTC.

The chain links TRBV3-1 (or the pseudogene TRBV3-2) to TRBJ2-4, with 8 bases matching TRBD1. Trimming at V came to 1 base and at J to 6 bases, leaving 11 bases not matched to a gene. Germline-derived CDR1 and CDR2 are LGHDT and YNNKEL (reference sequence). The CDR3 is 17 amino acids. This chain's CDR3 is CASSQVTYGQGGNIQYF. Here the CDR3 DNA reads TGTGCCAGCAGCCAAGTTACGTACGGACAGGGTGGAAACATTCAGTACTTC.

The chain combines TRBV7-3 with TRBJ1-6; 7 bases are a match to TRBD1. The CDR3 runs to 15 residues. Germline V gene sequence: CDR1 SGHTA, CDR2 FQGTGA. J gave up 7 bases and V 2 bases, and 5 bases lay outside the gene matches. CDR3 loop: CASSLGAGGNSPLHF. The DNA of the CDR3 is TGTGCCAGCAGCTTAGGCGCAGGGGGAAATTCACCCCTCCACTTT.

The chain recombines TRBV4-1 with TRBJ1-4; unclear D gene. Germline values: CDR1 MGHRA, CDR2 YSYEKL. With 6 bases removed from V and 0 bases from J, the gap between germline ends came to 8 bases. The CDR3 is made up of 14 amino acids. The CDR3 DNA reads as TGCGCCAGCAGTCTCCGGGCAACTAATGAAAAACTGTTTTTT. It yields the protein CASSLRATNEKLFF.

This clone appeared a few times. The V gene is TRBV5-1, the J gene TRBJ2-7, with D possibly matching TRBD1 (6 bases). CDR1 and CDR2 (germline): SGHRS, YFSETQ. The CDR3 sequence is 14 residues long. V was pared by 4 bases and J by 2 bases, with 13 bases between. The CDR3 DNA sequence: TGCGCCAGCAGCGTAGGGGACAAAGCCTACGAGCAGTACTTC. Translation gives CASSVGDKAYEQYF.

This chain uses TRBV5-1 with TRBJ2-7; tentatively, D is TRBD2 (6 bases). Germline loops: CDR1 SGHRS, CDR2 YFSETQ. There are 14 residues in the CDR3. V lost 4 bases, J lost 2 bases, and 13 bases lay in between. CDR3: CASSLSGTPYEQYF. In DNA form, the CDR3 reads TGCGCCAGCAGCCTATCCGGGACTCCCTACGAGCAGTACTTC.

The chain couples TRBV6-5 to TRBJ1-1; 8 bases are shared with TRBD1. The V and J ends lost 7 bases and 4 bases, in that order; junction bases with no gene match: 8. CDR1 is MNHEY, CDR2 SVGAGI, per germline. The CDR3 runs 14 residues. This CDR3 reads CASTRTGTGTEAFF. In DNA, the CDR3 is TGTGCCAGCACCCGGACAGGGACGGGCACTGAAGCTTTCTTT.

V is TRBV10-3 and J is TRBJ2-7; perhaps TRBD1 as D (5 bases). The CDR3 covers 13 residues. Per the germline V gene, CDR1 is ENHRY and CDR2 is SYGVKD. V lost 4 bases and J 4 bases, leaving 11 bases between the germline ends. CDR3 residues: CAISAGREYEQYF. In DNA, the CDR3 is TGTGCCATCAGTGCGGGCAGGGAATACGAGCAGTACTTC.

This clone appeared once. The chain has TRBV28 and TRBJ2-1, with 13 bases fitting TRBD2. This CDR3 is built from 16 residues. Germline CDR1 and CDR2: MDHEN and SYDVKM. The ends lost 6 bases at V and 4 bases at J; junction bases unmatched: 6. The CDR3 region has the DNA TGTGCCAGCAGGCCCCCGGGACTAGCGGGATACAATGAGCAGTTCTTC. Amino acids: CASRPPGLAGYNEQFF.

The V and J genes are TRBV4-1 and TRBJ2-3, with TRBD2 matching over 9 bases. The ends lost 4 bases at V and 14 bases at J; junction bases unmatched: 10. Germline loops: CDR1 MGHRA, CDR2 YSYEKL. The CDR3 loop spans 13 amino acids. The CDR3 loop reads CASSREPGLASYF. The CDR3 bases are TGCGCCAGCAGCCGTGAACCGGGACTAGCATCGTATTTT.

This clone was observed a single time. The chain is built from TRBV6-5 and TRBJ1-2; perhaps TRBD1 as D (5 bases). Germline CDR1 is MNHEY and CDR2 is SVGAGI. V was cut by 7 bases and J by 4 bases, with 16 bases left in between. This CDR3 region has 14 residues. The CDR3 DNA follows: TGTGCCAGCAAGGAATACAGGACGAGCTATGGCTACACCTTC. This translates into CASKEYRTSYGYTF.

This clone was recorded once. The chain recombines TRBV4-1 with TRBJ1-1, with 7 positions matching TRBD1. J gave up 1 base and V 0 bases, and 5 bases lay outside the gene matches. The germline gives CDR1 MGHRA, CDR2 YSYEKL. The CDR3 runs to 16 residues. The CDR3 loop is CASSQDGYRGNTEAFF. The CDR3 nucleotides are TGCGCCAGCAGCCAAGACGGTTACAGGGGGAACACTGAAGCTTTCTTT.

This clone has only a few counts. The chain joins TRBV5-1 to TRBJ2-2; D may be TRBD1 (6 bases). The length of the CDR3 is 18 residues. From germline, CDR1 is SGHRS and CDR2 YFSETQ. Trimming took 4 bases from V and 6 from J, leaving 25 bases between them. As DNA, the CDR3 is TGCGCCAGCAGCCCAAAAACCCACACAGGGTGGGGTGCCGGGGAGCTGTTTTTT. Its translation: CASSPKTHTGWGAGELFF.

The gene calls are TRBV10-3 and TRBJ2-1; a possible D gene is TRBD1 (6 bases). The germline V gene has CDR1 ENHRY and CDR2 SYGVKD. The CDR3 has 14 amino acids. V dropped 6 bases and J dropped 5 bases, with 14 bases sitting between them. CDR3: CAIRQGFSDNEQFF. The CDR3 nucleotides read TGTGCCATCAGACAGGGTTTTTCGGACAATGAGCAGTTCTTC.